This T cell receptor (beta chain) originates from a study of spatial heterogeneity in lung cancer. Study-wide background: The mean occurrence of each unique TCR and UMI combination in raw reads exceeded nine.

The time point was: sample taken at primary tumor resection. The study sequenced unsorted whole RNA from tumor, nontumor lung or frozen PBMC. Samples came from some 71 TRACERx patients with untreated early-stage lung cancer. TCRdb reprocessed the 5' RACE reads with MiXCR, giving one entry per CDR3 protein. The sample holds 95,000 or so distinct CDR3 sequences, roughly 10% seen once. The V end was cut by 0 bases, the J end by 1 base, with 16 bases between. Germline CDR1 and CDR2: LGHNA and YSLEER. This CDR3 contains 18 residues. The sequencing used PBMCs, collected at surgery. The TCR was taken from a male donor with early-stage non-small cell lung cancer. This chain uses TRBV4-3 with TRBJ2-4; D not resolved. The CDR3 DNA sequence: TGCGCCAGCAGCCAAGATCTCACCTCTTATGGGGCCAAAAACATTCAGTACTTC. Protein: CASSQDLTSYGAKNIQYF.